This T cell receptor (delta chain) was observed in a study of γδ T cells in repeated Plasmodium falciparum infection. Study overall: Over about 600 days, donors received four mosquito-bite P. falciparum NF54 infections.

The study, taken as a whole, reports: One small rural Malian village, predominantly a single ethnic group, supplied the cohort.

Vgamma9/Vdelta2+ and Vdelta2-negative gammadelta T cells were flow-sorted from PBMC for bulk sequencing. Sequencing covered both gamma and delta TCR chains per sample. TCRdb re-analyzed the multiplex PCR reads via CATT. Altogether some 51,000 delta-chain clones are present, roughly 2% being singletons, with the ten largest covering around 22%. This clone was detected a few times. Its antigen is still unknown. TCRdb has a much larger clone's protein, which differs at residue 3 from the translation of this DNA, likely because of a read error; what is shown is the protein translated from the DNA. The CDR3 is made up of 20 amino acids. The ends were cut back, 10 bases at V and 5 bases at J, with 38 bases in the middle. Germline CDR1 TSWWSYY, CDR2 QGS.

What was sequenced was gamma-delta T cells from blood. The source is a pool of human donors (malaria-infected and uninfected, not separated). V gene TRDV1 combines with J gene TRDJ1, with D perhaps being TRDD2 or TRDD3 (5 bases each). The J gene is not listed in TCRdb, so it was assigned here from a DNA match to germline. CDR3 in DNA: TGTGCTCGTGCCGATATTCCTCCTAATCGATTTAGTACTGGTAGGGATAAACTCATCTTT. As protein: CARADIPPNRFSTGRDKLIF.